The source of this TCR beta chain is a study of OX40 agonist ivuxolimab in advanced cancers. Looking at the study overall: Patients treated during dose escalation were battling hepatocellular carcinoma, melanoma, renal cell or head and neck cancer. Study observations and caveats: Also present in some nonresponders was a low level of normalized T-cell clonal expansion. The study found among the lowest clonal expansion in partial responders at 0.1-3.0 mg/kg. Fewer expanded clones were found on average in CD4+ than in CD8+ T cells.

V lost 7 bases and J 6 bases, leaving 21 bases between the germline ends. Germline lookup yields CDR1 WSHSY and CDR2 SAAADI. This CDR3 has 15 amino acids. A word on this clone: The target antigen is unknown.

Profiled with immunoSEQ multiplex PCR; TCRdb holds only in-frame clones, not every one. The sample holds 50,000 to 65,000 clones, over 90% seen once. This specimen consisted of CD4+ or CD8+ T cells sorted from blood, obtained in a trial of the OX40 agonist ivuxolimab. This clonotype was obtained from an adult with an advanced solid tumor such as melanoma, head and neck, liver or kidney cancer. The chain uses TRBV10-2 and TRBJ1-2; TRBD1 is a possible D gene (5 bases). The CDR3 nucleotides are TGCGCCAGCAACCTGCGGACACCCCTGAAGGATGGCTACACCTTC. Its translation: CASNLRTPLKDGYTF.